The next 7 T cell receptor beta chains were all read from a single sample in a study of blood T cell repertoires in COVID-19. Produced via immunoSEQ multiplex PCR; TCRdb's table is partial and in-frame only. Of tens of thousands of clones in the sample, roughly four fifths were seen once. Sequencing was performed on peripheral blood. These receptors all stem from a woman aged 55-69 years with acute or convalescent COVID-19.

The chain employs TRBV19 and TRBJ1-6; D unresolved. Deletions cut 6 bases from V and 3 bases from J, with 12 bases between. This CDR3 contains 15 residues. Germline-derived CDR1 and CDR2 are LNHDA and SQIVND (reference sequence). The CDR3 loop reads CASSTGSHYNSPLHF. For the CDR3, the DNA is TGTGCCAGTAGCACCGGGTCTCACTATAATTCACCCCTCCACTTT.

In its sample, this clone was seen a few times. The chain carries TRBV10-3 and TRBJ1-2; TRBD1 might be the D (6 bases). CDR3 length equals 14 residues. Germline V gene sequence: CDR1 ENHRY, CDR2 SYGVKD. V was pared by 7 bases and J by 6 bases, with 18 bases between. CDR3 in amino acids: CAIKAGVGSDGYTF. DNA of the CDR3: TGTGCCATCAAGGCAGGGGTTGGCTCGGATGGCTACACCTTC.

The sample holds a few counts of this clone. The chain is built from TRBV12-3 or TRBV12-4 and TRBJ1-3; a weak D match, TRBD1 (5 bases). Trimming cost V 7 bases and J 11 bases, with 12 bases left between them. This CDR3 spans 11 amino acids. The CDR3 DNA reads as TGTGCCAGCACCCCTGGGGGGGCCATATATTTT. The encoded protein is CASTPGGAIYF.

The gene calls are TRBV11-2 and TRBJ1-6, with D maybe TRBD1 (5 bases). The V end lost 2 bases, the J end lost 0 bases, and 14 bases lay between the germline ends. The CDR3 totals 18 residues. The germline V gene has CDR1 SGHAT and CDR2 FQNNGV. The CDR3 is CASSLRRGPSSYNSPLHF. CDR3 in DNA: TGTGCCAGCAGCTTAAGGCGGGGACCTAGCTCCTATAATTCACCCCTCCACTTT.

This clone was recorded only once. This chain uses TRBV10-3 with TRBJ2-7, with 8 bases identical to TRBD2. Trimming cost V 6 bases and J 2 bases; bases outside gene matches: 12. This CDR3 is built from 16 residues. CDR1 ENHRY and CDR2 SYGVKD come from the germline V gene. CDR3 amino acids: CAIRTTSGGQTYEQYF. CDR3 sequence (DNA): TGTGCCATCAGAACTACCAGCGGGGGCCAAACCTACGAGCAGTACTTC.

This clone was seen more than once but under ten times. The chain combines TRBV21-1 with TRBJ1-1; the table's D call, TRBD1, has no DNA check behind it. TRBV21-1 is annotated as a pseudogene. The length of the CDR3 is 16 residues. CDR3 sequence: CASSKVGGASDTEAFF. The CDR3 DNA follows: TGTGCCAGCAGCAAAGTGGGTGGGGCCAGCGACACTGAAGCTTTCTTT.

This clone has a handful of counts. V gene TRBV15 combines with J gene TRBJ1-4; D gene ambiguous. In germline, CDR1 is LNHNV, CDR2 YYDKDF (reference sequence). V lost 0 bases and J 8 bases, leaving 13 bases between the germline ends. The CDR3 extends over 15 amino acids. The CDR3 bases are TGTGCCACCAGCAGAGACGGGAACCGGAGGGAAAAACTGTTTTTT. This sequence encodes CATSRDGNRREKLFF.